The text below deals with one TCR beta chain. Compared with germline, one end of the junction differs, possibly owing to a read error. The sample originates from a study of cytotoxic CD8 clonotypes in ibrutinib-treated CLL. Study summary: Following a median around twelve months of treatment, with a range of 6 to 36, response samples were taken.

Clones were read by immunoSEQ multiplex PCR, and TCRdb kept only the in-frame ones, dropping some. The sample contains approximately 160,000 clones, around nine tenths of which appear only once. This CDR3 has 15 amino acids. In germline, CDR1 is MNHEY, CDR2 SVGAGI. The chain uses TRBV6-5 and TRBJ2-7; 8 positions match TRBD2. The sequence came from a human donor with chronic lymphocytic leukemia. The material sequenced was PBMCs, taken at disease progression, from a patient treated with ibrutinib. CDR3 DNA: TGTGCCAGCCGTTACCTAGCGGGCCTCTCCTACGAGCAGTACTTC. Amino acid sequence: CASRYLAGLSYEQYF.